This record looks at one T cell receptor (beta chain) sequence and its context. The antigen it binds to is not known. No per-base quality is available; no much larger clone lies one base away. This specimen belongs to a study of cytotoxic CD8 clonotypes in ibrutinib-treated CLL (dated by TCRdb to 2020 to 2022). With regard to the full study: The cohort had eleven to twelve relapsed/refractory and around 14 treatment-naive patients; roughly 17 were IGHV unmutated. Partial responses were observed in about 25 patients and complete responses in 2; after a median follow-up of roughly 62 months, remission was maintained in approximately 15 patients and progression was observed in some twelve. Response samples were taken after a median of approximately 13 months on treatment, ranging from 6 to 36 months. An average of about 250,000 productive templates and 80,000 to 100,000 productive rearrangements was obtained per sample. Longitudinal samples were obtainable from about 30% of the roughly 86 participants in the trial. Cryopreserved peripheral blood mononuclear cells were collected at three points: before therapy, at response, and at either sustained remission or disease progression. The paper's findings and limits, for the study overall: Baseline clonality was found to be higher than that of age-matched healthy donors and was strongly correlated with circulating CD8+ T-cell counts. Public clonotypes were rare and either contracted or stayed stable during treatment, and the rise in clonality at ibrutinib response reflected the expansion of private clonotypes. Sustained-remission and progressing patients did not have matched sampling times, and lymph node repertoires were not examined. At ibrutinib response clonality went up, during sustained remission it held steady, and at progression it dropped back toward baseline.

The CDR3 runs 14 residues from the cysteine to the phenylalanine. Just the 42-base CDR3 DNA is kept, in frame starting at base 1. Trimming accounts for 4 bases at V and 8 bases at J, while the number of junction bases matched to no gene is 9. CDR1 SGHRS and CDR2 YFSETQ were looked up in the germline V gene. For TCR beta library preparation, 1.5 to 2 micrograms of genomic DNA were extracted from the cryopreserved PBMCs. Longitudinal blood samples from CLL patients receiving ibrutinib monotherapy were subjected to high-throughput TCR beta sequencing. The patients took part in an open-label, single-center phase 2 trial of ibrutinib monotherapy. Each clonotype received, on average, about 10x coverage in deep resolution sequencing performed on a MiSeq, where the target depth lay between 1 in 1 million and 1 in 200,000 T cells. The immunoSEQ hsTCRB Kit was used to generate the TCR beta libraries. The source study handled its data this way. The data were analyzed with ImmunoSEQ Analyzer and ImmunoSEQ Data Assistant, and V, D and J gene assignments followed IMGT definitions. Clonality, which ranges from 0 to 1, was calculated by subtracting the normalized Shannon entropy of productive rearrangement frequencies from one. Only overrepresented clonotypes making up at least 0.05% of each patient's repertoire were included in the public clonotype analysis. Repertoires from about a dozen age-matched healthy donors in immuneACCESS were used as clonality controls. In its TCRdb copy, this immuneACCESS table keeps in-frame sequences only and misses some clones. Where compared with another copy, unresolved V genes explain less than half of these, and the others have no known cause. The DNA was the basis for D and trimming; V, J and clone size are from that table. Across this sample there are around 310,000 clones, with approximately 80% seen only once. In total, the top ten clones hold under 8.5% of the sample.

Recombination linked TRBV5-1 to TRBJ1-2; TRBD1 fits 9 bases in the junction. The sample here was PBMCs, taken before ibrutinib treatment. This TCR derives from a human donor with chronic lymphocytic leukemia. The CDR3 region has the sequence CASSENRGQGGYTF. Here is the DNA: TGCGCCAGCAGCGAAAACAGGGGGCAGGGAGGCTACACCTTC.